This TCR beta chain originates from a study of siplizumab effects on memory and regulatory T cells. Germline CDR1 is SGHKS and CDR2 is YYEKEE (reference sequence). The CDR3 contains 18 residues. Unmatched junction bases numbered 13, after V lost 4 bases and J lost 4 bases. This clone was seen only a few times. Its antigen is not known. Study-wide results and caveats: Memory cells seemed less diverse than naive T cells, which also seemed major contributors to the alloresponse. In controls, about 28% of mappable alloreactive CD4+ clones were Treg-derived on average, versus 68.8% with siplizumab. There were only a minor fraction of alloreactive clones that mapped to unstimulated subsets.

The data were produced by immunoSEQ multiplex PCR, yet TCRdb's version contains in-frame clones alone and is incomplete. The sample includes more than 95,000 clones, about 93% seen only once; the top ten take less than 0.35%. Sequencing input: CD4+ T cells sorted from blood. This clonotype originated in a human donor in good health. The chain is built from TRBV5-5 and TRBJ2-1; 11 nucleotides align to TRBD2. The CDR3 is CASSPRLAGGDQYNEQFF. CDR3 in DNA: TGTGCCAGCAGCCCGCGGCTAGCGGGAGGAGATCAATACAATGAGCAGTTCTTC.